This T cell receptor beta chain derives from a study of identical twins. The length of the CDR3 is 14 residues. Trimming took off 7 bases at V and 6 bases at J, with 16 bases between the two ends. Per the germline V gene, CDR1 is MNHNS and CDR2 is SASEGT. This clonotype was observed a handful of times. The antigen is not known. MiXCR was run by TCRdb on the 5' RACE reads, yielding one entry per CDR3 protein. The sample includes more than 600,000 distinct CDR3 sequences, over 15% of them seen just once. Findings of the study overall: The study found excess low generation probability among twin-shared out-of-frame alpha sequences.

These records were also assigned to another study, of T cells expressing NK-cell markers. From that paper: Of the CD8+ T cells in a handful of donors, roughly 1.0-7.5% belonged to dominant NKG2C+ clonotypes. HCMV specificity of the expanded NKG2C+ T cell clones stayed unclear.

This receptor was identified in a woman under 30 in good health. The sample taken for sequencing was PBMCs. V usage is TRBV6-1 and J usage is TRBJ2-1; no firm D call. The CDR3 bases are TGTGCCAGCACTCCGATCGGAATGGCCAATGAGCAGTTCTTC. This sequence encodes CASTPIGMANEQFF.